Listed below are T cell receptor beta chains from one sample, sequenced in a study of blood T cell repertoires in COVID-19. TCRdb keeps only in-frame clones here, not all; method: immunoSEQ multiplex PCR. Among around 170,000 clones listed, 88% were seen once. The sample consisted of PBMCs or T cells enriched from blood (not recorded which). These receptors were obtained from a young woman who had recovered from COVID-19. Each CDR3 is given with its conserved first and last residue.

v_call: TRBV6-5
j_call: TRBJ1-1
cdr3_aa: CASSYGGVNTEAFF

v_call: TRBV5-6
j_call: TRBJ1-1
cdr3_aa: CASSFLGAGNTEAFF

v_call: TRBV5-1
j_call: TRBJ2-7
cdr3_aa: CASSPRTSGTYEQYF

v_call: TRBV30
j_call: TRBJ2-1
cdr3_aa: CAFKHVAGAREQFF

v_call: TRBV28
j_call: TRBJ2-1
cdr3_aa: CASSFSSGGSSYNEQFF

v_call: TRBV3-1/TRBV3-2
j_call: TRBJ1-6
cdr3_aa: CASSQRQGNSPLHF

v_call: TRBV2
j_call: TRBJ2-3
cdr3_aa: CASTEGSPAPDTQYF

v_call: TRBV11-3
j_call: TRBJ2-3
cdr3_aa: CASSRSRSTDTQYF

v_call: TRBV9
j_call: TRBJ2-2
cdr3_aa: CASSGRLADTGELFF

v_call: TRBV27
j_call: TRBJ2-2
cdr3_aa: CASSLGTGAGELFF

v_call: TRBV6-5
j_call: TRBJ2-1
cdr3_aa: CASSQGAFYEQFF

v_call: TRBV7-9
j_call: TRBJ1-4
cdr3_aa: CASSSDRDAEKLFF

v_call: TRBV19
j_call: TRBJ2-1
cdr3_aa: CASSISSGANNEQFF

v_call: TRBV28
j_call: TRBJ2-3
cdr3_aa: CASTRTGPTDTQYF

v_call: TRBV28
j_call: TRBJ1-2
cdr3_aa: CASSWDRRYGYTF

v_call: TRBV9
j_call: TRBJ2-7
cdr3_aa: CASSVEGENYEQYF

v_call: TRBV28
j_call: TRBJ1-2
cdr3_aa: CASRTTSVTVFYGYTF

v_call: TRBV6-1
j_call: TRBJ2-7
cdr3_aa: CASSDSGRQYF

v_call: TRBV4-3
j_call: TRBJ2-5
cdr3_aa: CASSQGLPQETQYF

v_call: TRBV3-1/TRBV3-2
j_call: TRBJ2-7
cdr3_aa: CASSIYGTDEQYF

v_call: TRBV18
j_call: TRBJ1-4
cdr3_aa: CASSQGQDNEKLFF

v_call: TRBV7-3
j_call: TRBJ1-4
cdr3_aa: CASSLTGDEKLFF

v_call: TRBV7-9
j_call: TRBJ2-5
cdr3_aa: CASSSDRVWETQYF

v_call: TRBV24-1
j_call: TRBJ2-2
cdr3_aa: CATSEGGWQGNTGELFF

v_call: TRBV19
j_call: TRBJ1-4
cdr3_aa: CASSGQGWGEKLFF

v_call: TRBV7-2
j_call: TRBJ1-1
cdr3_aa: CASSLSNQGGTEAFF

v_call: TRBV7-2
j_call: TRBJ2-2
cdr3_aa: CASSINGGARGELFF

v_call: TRBV28
j_call: TRBJ2-7
cdr3_aa: CASALTGTVNYEQYF

v_call: TRBV27
j_call: TRBJ2-2
cdr3_aa: CASSLWSANTGELFF

v_call: TRBV7-2
j_call: TRBJ2-5
cdr3_aa: CASSFNLGGETQYF

v_call: TRBV10-2
j_call: TRBJ2-3
cdr3_aa: CASSIELLDTQYF

v_call: TRBV29-1
j_call: TRBJ2-7
cdr3_aa: CSVVGANYEQYF

v_call: TRBV5-5
j_call: TRBJ2-1
cdr3_aa: CASSLSGGAYNEQFF

v_call: TRBV4-1
j_call: TRBJ2-4
cdr3_aa: CASSQDVRQGENIQYF

v_call: TRBV20-1
j_call: TRBJ2-1
cdr3_aa: CSASSTSGGLLTYNEQFF

v_call: TRBV7-9
j_call: TRBJ2-7
cdr3_aa: CASSSSRTGSYEQYF

v_call: TRBV9
j_call: TRBJ2-2
cdr3_aa: CASSGRTGTGELFF

v_call: TRBV10-3
j_call: TRBJ1-1
cdr3_aa: CAITPGLLGTEAFF

v_call: TRBV7-6
j_call: TRBJ2-3
cdr3_aa: CASSFNKGSGTDTQYF

v_call: TRBV6-1
j_call: TRBJ2-7
cdr3_aa: CASSESLAVSYEQYF

v_call: TRBV21-1
j_call: TRBJ2-5
cdr3_aa: CASSKRHRVSETQYF

v_call: TRBV27
j_call: TRBJ1-1
cdr3_aa: CASSLAGGANTEAFF

v_call: TRBV20-1
j_call: TRBJ1-2
cdr3_aa: CSASIGTLGGYTF

v_call: TRBV9
j_call: TRBJ1-1
cdr3_aa: CASSVGREFTEAFF

v_call: TRBV7-2
j_call: TRBJ1-1
cdr3_aa: CASSTRQGRTEAFF

v_call: TRBV2
j_call: TRBJ1-1
cdr3_aa: CASSEVTGGALGNTEAFF

v_call: TRBV20-1
j_call: TRBJ1-4
cdr3_aa: CSASQSGGVEKLFF

v_call: TRBV30
j_call: TRBJ1-1
cdr3_aa: CAWSDEGRGEAFF

v_call: TRBV7-9
j_call: TRBJ2-7
cdr3_aa: CASSLVLGQNYEQYF

v_call: TRBV5-1
j_call: TRBJ1-2
cdr3_aa: CASSLEWGQGANTF

v_call: TRBV5-1
j_call: TRBJ2-7
cdr3_aa: CASSSTSGNNEQYF

v_call: TRBV28
j_call: TRBJ2-3
cdr3_aa: CASSVASGLPAGADTQYF

v_call: TRBV19
j_call: TRBJ2-2
cdr3_aa: CASIGTGGTGELFF

v_call: TRBV2
j_call: TRBJ1-2
cdr3_aa: CASSGSGLYGYTF

v_call: TRBV2
j_call: TRBJ1-4
cdr3_aa: CAIGQGDEKLFF

v_call: TRBV6-5
j_call: TRBJ2-3
cdr3_aa: CASSYRAASTDTQYF

v_call: TRBV5-1
j_call: TRBJ2-7
cdr3_aa: CASSLVSSYEQYF